The source of this T cell receptor (beta chain) is a study of read filtering for tumor transcriptome and immune sequencing. For the study at large: Mean patient age was roughly 70 years, range about 47 to 85; approximately 17 male, 11 to 15 female.

In this sample, this clonotype turned up many times. Molecular barcoded adaptors covering alpha/delta and beta/gamma chains were used on approximately 400 ng RNA. One entry per CDR3 protein results from TCRdb running MiXCR on the reads. The sample consists of under 60,000 distinct CDR3 sequences, roughly 19% of them appearing once. This CDR3 is 14 amino acids long. Losses at the gene ends were 3 bases for V and 4 bases for J; bases not matched to a gene: 1. Germline loops: CDR1 LGHDT, CDR2 YNNKEL (reference sequence). Bone marrow was sampled from every patient at the time of active disease. Sequences were obtained from a population of CD138-negative cells sorted from bone marrow. The clonotype comes from a donor older than 35 with multiple myeloma. The chain employs TRBV3-1 and TRBJ2-5; 11 nucleotides align to TRBD2. DNA for the CDR3: TGTGCCAGCAGCCAGCTAGCGGGAGGAGAGACCCAGTACTTC. Translation gives CASSQLAGGETQYF.